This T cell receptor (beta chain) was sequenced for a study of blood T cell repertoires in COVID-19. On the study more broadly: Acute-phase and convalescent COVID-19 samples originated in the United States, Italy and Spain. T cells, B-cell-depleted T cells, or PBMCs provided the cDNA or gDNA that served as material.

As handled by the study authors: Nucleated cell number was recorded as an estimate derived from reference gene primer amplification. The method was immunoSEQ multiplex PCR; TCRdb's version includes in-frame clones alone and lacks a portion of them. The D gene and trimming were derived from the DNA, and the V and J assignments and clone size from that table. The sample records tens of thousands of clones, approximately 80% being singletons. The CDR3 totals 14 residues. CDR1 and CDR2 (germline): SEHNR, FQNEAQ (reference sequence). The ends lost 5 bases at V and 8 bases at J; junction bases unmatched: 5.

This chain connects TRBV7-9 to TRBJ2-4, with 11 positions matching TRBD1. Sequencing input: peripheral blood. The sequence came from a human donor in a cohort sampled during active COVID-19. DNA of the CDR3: TGTGCCAGCAGCGTCCGGGGACAGGGGGACATTCAGTACTTC. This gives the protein CASSVRGQGDIQYF.